What follows are 7 T cell receptor beta chains derived from one specimen sequenced in a study of T cell clonality in common variable immunodeficiency. The repertoire was sequenced with immunoSEQ multiplex PCR; TCRdb's copy has only in-frame clones and lacks some. The sample shows tens of thousands of clones, none of them appearing just once. Sequenced material: peripheral blood mononuclear cells. These receptors came from a person aged 18 to 75 in good health.

This clone was counted many times. The read stops 3 residues short of the end of the CDR3; the missing end is completed from the germline J gene. This chain links TRBV7-9 with TRBJ1-3; tentatively, D is TRBD1 (5 bases). The CDR3 length is 15 residues. V was clipped by 5 bases and J by 2 bases, with 13 bases between them. Germline V CDR1 and CDR2: SEHNR, FQNEAQ (reference sequence). CDR3 bases read: TGTGCCAGCAGCCTCAGGGAAAGTCCTGGAAACACC. Translation: CASSLRESPGNT. The full CDR3 protein is CASSLRESPGNTIYF. The whole variable domain, filled in from reference TRBV7-9 and TRBJ1-3, reads DTGVSQNPRHKITKRGQNVTFRCDPISEHNRLYWYRQTLGQGPEFLTYFQNEAQLEKSRLLSDRFSAERPKGSFSTLEIQRTEQGDSAMYLCASSLRESPGNTIYFGEGSWLTVV.

This clone was found many times. The read terminates 3 residues ahead of where the CDR3 ends, so the germline J gene completes it. The rearrangement uses TRBV30 and TRBJ1-1; 7 bases agree with TRBD1. Unmatched junction bases numbered 5, after V lost 4 bases and J lost 0 bases. CDR1 is GTSNPN and CDR2 is SVGIG in the germline V gene (reference sequence). The CDR3 is made up of 14 amino acids. This CDR3 reads CAWTGGVMNTEAFF. Partial CDR3 DNA: TGTGCCTGGACAGGGGGTGTTATGAACACTGAA.

The table lists this clone with many counts. The observed sequence ends 3 residues before the CDR3 terminus, with the missing tail filled in from the germline J gene. The chain combines TRBV7-2 with TRBJ2-3; D remains ambiguous. The CDR3 is made up of 13 amino acids. V was cut by 1 base and J by 7 bases, with 9 bases left in between. Germline V gives CDR1 SGHTA, CDR2 FQGNSA. CDR3 DNA, as far as it was read: TGTGCCAGCAGCTTAGACGCGCCCCATACG. It codes for CASSLDAPHT. The full CDR3 sequence reads CASSLDAPHTQYF.

This clone came up many times. The read halts 3 residues ahead of the CDR3 end, with the missing end drawn from the germline J gene. The genes are TRBV7-2 and TRBJ2-2, with 7 bases lining up with TRBD1. V trimming: 5 bases; J trimming: 6 bases; junction bases outside the gene matches: 6. There are 14 residues in the CDR3. CDR1 and CDR2 from the germline V gene are SGHTA and FQGNSA. The CDR3 sequence: CASSPDRFPGELFF. CDR3 bases read: TGTGCCAGCAGCCCGGACAGGTTCCCCGGGGAG.

This clone was seen only a few times. The read is 3 residues too short to cover the CDR3 end, so that end is filled in from the germline J gene. The rearrangement links TRBV2 to TRBJ2-1; possibly TRBD1 for D (6 bases). CDR1 is SNHLY and CDR2 is FYNNEI in the germline V gene. The CDR3 has 16 residues. V lost 4 bases to trimming and J lost 4 bases, with 17 bases between them. The CDR3: CASSGPPAQGYNEQFF. CDR3 bases read: TGTGCCAGCAGTGGCCCTCCCGCACAGGGTTACAATGAG.

This clone was counted ten times or more. From the germline J gene comes the end of the CDR3, since the read stops 3 residues before it. This rearrangement joins TRBV23-1 to TRBJ2-1; D is unclear. TRBV23-1 is marked as an open reading frame, function uncertain. The length of the CDR3 is 14 residues. Trimming took off 1 base at V and 5 bases at J, with 9 bases between the two ends. Incomplete CDR3 DNA: TGCGCCAGCAGTCAATTAAGGCTAGACAATGAG. This sequence encodes CASSQLRLDNE. The complete CDR3 reads CASSQLRLDNEQFF.

This clone was seen repeatedly, ten times or more. Coverage ceases 3 residues before the CDR3 finishes, and the germline J gene fills in the end. J is TRBJ1-4 and V is TRBV18, with D tentatively TRBD1 (5 bases). CDR1 is KGHSH and CDR2 is LQKENI in the germline V gene. Trimming took off 6 bases at V and 5 bases at J, with 13 bases between the two ends. CDR3 size: 14 residues. The CDR3 bases that were read are TGTGCCAGCTCCGAGGGGATGAACAATGAAAAA. This translates into CASSEGMNNEK. The complete CDR3 protein is CASSEGMNNEKLFF.